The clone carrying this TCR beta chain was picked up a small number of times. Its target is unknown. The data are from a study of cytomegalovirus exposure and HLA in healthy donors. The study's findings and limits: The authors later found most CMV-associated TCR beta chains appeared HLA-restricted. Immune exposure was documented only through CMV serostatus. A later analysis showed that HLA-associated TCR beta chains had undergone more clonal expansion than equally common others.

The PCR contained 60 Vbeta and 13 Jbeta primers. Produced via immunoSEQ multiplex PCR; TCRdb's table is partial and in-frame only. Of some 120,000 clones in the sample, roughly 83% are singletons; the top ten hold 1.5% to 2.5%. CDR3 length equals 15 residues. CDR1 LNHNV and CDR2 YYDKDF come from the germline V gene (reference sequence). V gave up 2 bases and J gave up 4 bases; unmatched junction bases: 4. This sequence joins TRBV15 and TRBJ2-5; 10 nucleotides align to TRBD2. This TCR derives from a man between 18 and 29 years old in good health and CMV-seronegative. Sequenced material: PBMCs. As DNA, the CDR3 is TGTGCCACCAGCAGACTAGCGGGAGAACGAGAGACCCAGTACTTC. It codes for CATSRLAGERETQYF.